The clone carrying this T cell receptor beta chain has a handful of counts. Antigen: not known. V shed 0 bases and J shed 4 bases, with 19 bases lying between them. The CDR3 loop spans 17 amino acids. CDR1 WSHSY and CDR2 SAAADI come from the germline V gene. TCRdb reprocessed the RT-PCR reads via MiXCR and lists one record per CDR3 protein. The sample includes roughly 460,000 distinct CDR3 sequences, approximately 9.9% of them seen just once. These data originate in a study of response to subunit inactivated influenza vaccine. The study, taken as a whole, reports: Authors suggested seasonal influenza vaccinations each recruit few new T cells.

The rearrangement links TRBV10-2 to TRBJ2-7; possibly TRBD1 for D (5 bases). This clonotype was obtained from a man in his fifties or sixties who received an inactivated influenza vaccine. Sequenced material: PBMCs from blood, taken about 6 weeks after vaccination. CDR3 bases: TGCGCCAGCAGTGAGTCGAGACCCGGGCTGGGGCCGTACGAGCAGTACTTC. Amino acids: CASSESRPGLGPYEQYF.